The 14 T cell receptor beta chains given below trace back to one sample, sequenced in a study of T cell changes during pregnancy in multiple sclerosis (dated by TCRdb to 2018 to 2020). Library prep was done by the immunoSEQ multiplex PCR assay. This is the immuneACCESS table as TCRdb keeps it, with only in-frame sequences that have V and J called. A part of the clones is gone; compared with another copy, unresolved V genes explain less than half, and the rest is unexplained. The sample table holds fewer than 65,000 clones, of which roughly 90% were seen once. The ten largest clones take up around 3.3% of the sample. The material sequenced was peripheral blood, taken in the first trimester of pregnancy. Every receptor here comes from a female donor in good health, enrolled as a control in a pregnancy study.

The chain carries TRBV4-2 and TRBJ2-1; 10 bases fit TRBD2. V dropped 3 bases and J dropped 9; count of bases not matched to a gene: 17. The CDR3 length is 18 residues. CDR1 is LGHNA, CDR2 YNFKEQ, per germline. CDR3 bases: TGTGCCAGCAGCCACGATCTCCATATCGTTCGGACTAGCGGTGAGCAGTTCTTC. Residues: CASSHDLHIVRTSGEQFF.

The V call is TRBV5-4, the J call TRBJ2-7, with D possibly TRBD1 on 5 matching bases. Germline V gene lookup returns CDR1 SGHNT and CDR2 YYREEE (reference sequence). This CDR3 is built from 14 residues. V gave up 4 bases and J gave up 7 bases, with 18 bases separating them. DNA for the CDR3: TGTGCCAGCAGCACGGCAGGGCCGGGTATAGAGCAGTACTTC. As protein: CASSTAGPGIEQYF.

The J gene is TRBJ1-6, the V gene TRBV30; 8 nucleotides line up with TRBD1. Looked up from germline, CDR1 is GTSNPN and CDR2 is SVGIG (reference sequence). The CDR3 totals 15 residues. Unmatched junction bases numbered 3, after V lost 5 bases and J lost 0 bases. In DNA, the CDR3 is TGTGCCTGGGGGACAGGAAGCTCCTATAATTCACCCCTCCACTTT. Translated: CAWGTGSSYNSPLHF.

The V call is TRBV5-6, the J call TRBJ1-4; 8 nucleotides align to TRBD1. This CDR3 is 14 amino acids long. J was trimmed by 5 bases and V by 2 bases; bases with no gene match: 2. The germline V gene encodes CDR1 SGHDT and CDR2 YYEEEE. The CDR3 sequence: CASSFRQGNEKLFF. The DNA of the CDR3 is TGTGCCAGCAGCTTCAGACAGGGGAATGAAAAACTGTTTTTT.

The chain uses TRBV28 and TRBJ2-2, with 8 bases fitting TRBD1. CDR3 length equals 15 residues. V trimming: 5 bases; J trimming: 2 bases; junction bases outside the gene matches: 4. Per germline, CDR1 MDHEN and CDR2 SYDVKM. The CDR3 loop reads CASSTQGANTGELFF. The CDR3 nucleotides are TGTGCCAGCAGTACCCAGGGGGCTAACACCGGGGAGCTGTTTTTT.

This chain joins TRBV6-6 and TRBJ2-7, with 9 nucleotides matching TRBD1. This CDR3 has 16 amino acids. From germline, CDR1 is MNHNY and CDR2 SVGAGI (reference sequence). V shed 5 bases and J 5 bases; nucleotides not matched to a gene: 13. CDR3 in amino acids: CASSLPWDRVVNEQYF. The CDR3 coding sequence is TGTGCCAGCAGTCTTCCTTGGGACAGGGTTGTCAACGAGCAGTACTTC.

The V and J genes are TRBV5-4 and TRBJ1-1; D may be TRBD1 (6 bases). There are 16 residues in the CDR3. Germline loops: CDR1 SGHNT, CDR2 YYREEE (reference sequence). Trimming removed 2 bases from V and 7 bases from J, with 21 bases in between. In nucleotides, the CDR3 is TGTGCCAGCAGCTTCGGACAGAGGTATATCTTAAATGAAGCTTTCTTT. The encoded protein is CASSFGQRYILNEAFF.

The chain couples TRBV11-3 to TRBJ2-7; maybe TRBD1 (5 bases). Trimming removed 1 base at V and 6 bases at J, with 13 bases between. The CDR3 is made up of 14 amino acids. Germline loops: CDR1 SGHNT, CDR2 YENEEA. The CDR3 reads CASSLVVRDTEQYF. The CDR3 coding sequence is TGTGCCAGCAGCTTAGTGGTCAGGGATACCGAGCAGTACTTC.

This clone was counted once. V gene TRBV15 combines with J gene TRBJ2-5; D gene ambiguous. Deletions cut 0 bases from V and 2 bases from J, with 7 bases between. The CDR3 runs 14 residues. Germline CDR1 LNHNV, CDR2 YYDKDF (reference sequence). The CDR3 nucleotides read TGTGCCACCAGCAGAGATGAGAGTCAAGAGACCCAGTACTTC. Its translation: CATSRDESQETQYF.

The genes are TRBV5-1 and TRBJ1-2; 7 bases align to TRBD1. The CDR3 sequence is 13 residues long. Germline CDR1 SGHRS, CDR2 YFSETQ. Trimming at V came to 4 bases and at J to 4 bases, leaving 4 bases not matched to a gene. The CDR3 protein is CASSPGQIYGYTF. The DNA for the CDR3 is TGCGCCAGCAGCCCGGGACAGATCTATGGCTACACCTTC.

This chain connects TRBV7-9 to TRBJ2-7; D call uncertain. CDR3 size: 11 residues. V lost 3 bases and J lost 5, with 5 bases in between. Germline V gives CDR1 SEHNR, CDR2 FQNEAQ (reference sequence). Here the CDR3 DNA reads TGTGCCAGCAGCTTGTCGGACGAGCAGTACTTC. It codes for CASSLSDEQYF.

This chain links TRBV9 with TRBJ2-3; 10 bases line up with TRBD2. The CDR3 length is 16 residues. The germline gives CDR1 SGDLS, CDR2 YYNGEE. The J segment lost 5 bases and the V segment lost 0 bases, leaving 6 bases of the junction unmatched. As DNA, the CDR3 is TGTGCCAGCAGCGTAGGGCTAGCGGGGGACCTAGATACGCAGTATTTT. This sequence encodes CASSVGLAGDLDTQYF.

This sequence joins TRBV4-3 and TRBJ1-6, with D perhaps TRBD1 (5 bases). V lost 3 bases to trimming and J lost 6 bases, with 12 bases between them. Germline V gives CDR1 LGHNA, CDR2 YSLEER. The CDR3 length is 15 residues. CDR3 sequence: CASSHRLDSNSPLHF. In nucleotides, the CDR3 is TGCGCCAGCAGCCATCGATTAGACAGTAATTCACCCCTCCACTTT.

The chain combines TRBV12-5 with TRBJ1-6, with D possibly being TRBD1 (6 bases). Germline assignment: CDR1 LGHNT and CDR2 FRNRAP. The V and J ends lost 1 base and 7 bases respectively, with 14 bases between them. There are 16 residues in the CDR3. CDR3 in amino acids: CASGLAAGGANSPLHF. The CDR3 nucleotides are TGTGCTAGTGGTTTGGCCGCTGGGGGGGCGAATTCACCCCTCCACTTT.